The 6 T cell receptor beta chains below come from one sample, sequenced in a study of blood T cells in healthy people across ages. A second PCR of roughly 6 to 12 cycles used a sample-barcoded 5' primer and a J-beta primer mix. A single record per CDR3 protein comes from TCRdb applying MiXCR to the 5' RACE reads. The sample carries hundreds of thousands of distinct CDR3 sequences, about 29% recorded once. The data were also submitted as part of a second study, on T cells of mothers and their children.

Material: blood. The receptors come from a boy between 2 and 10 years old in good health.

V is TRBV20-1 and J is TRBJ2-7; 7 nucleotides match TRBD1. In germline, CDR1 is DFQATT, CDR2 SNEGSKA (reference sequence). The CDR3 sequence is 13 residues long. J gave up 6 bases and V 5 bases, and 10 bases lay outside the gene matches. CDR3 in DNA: TGCAGTGCTCGTAGACAGGGTCTAGGCGAGCAGTACTTC. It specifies CSARRQGLGEQYF.

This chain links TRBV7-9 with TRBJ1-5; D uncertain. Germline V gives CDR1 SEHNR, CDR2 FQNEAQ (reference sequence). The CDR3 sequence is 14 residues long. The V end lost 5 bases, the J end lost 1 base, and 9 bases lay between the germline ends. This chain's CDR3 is CASSPGLSNQPQHF. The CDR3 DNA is TGTGCCAGCAGCCCCGGACTGAGCAATCAGCCCCAGCATTTT.

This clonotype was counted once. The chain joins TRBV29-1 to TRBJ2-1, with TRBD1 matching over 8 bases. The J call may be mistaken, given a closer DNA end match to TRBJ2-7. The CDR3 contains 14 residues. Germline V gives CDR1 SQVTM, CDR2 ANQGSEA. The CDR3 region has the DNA TGCAGCGTGGCCCAGGGGGCGCGACCCTACGAGCAGTACTTC. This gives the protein CSVAQGARPYEQYF.

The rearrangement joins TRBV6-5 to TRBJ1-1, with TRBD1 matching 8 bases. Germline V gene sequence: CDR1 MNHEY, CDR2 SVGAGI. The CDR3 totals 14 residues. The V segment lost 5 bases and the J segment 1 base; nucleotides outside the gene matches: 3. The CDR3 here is CASSTGQGNTEAFF. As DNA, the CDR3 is TGTGCCAGCAGTACCGGACAGGGGAACACTGAAGCTTTCTTT.

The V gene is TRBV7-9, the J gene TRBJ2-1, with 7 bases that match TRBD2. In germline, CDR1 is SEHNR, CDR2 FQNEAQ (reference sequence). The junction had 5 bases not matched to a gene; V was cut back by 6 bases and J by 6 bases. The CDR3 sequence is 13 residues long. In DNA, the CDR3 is TGTGCCAGCAGGATCGGGGGGAGCAATGAGCAGTTCTTC. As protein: CASRIGGSNEQFF.

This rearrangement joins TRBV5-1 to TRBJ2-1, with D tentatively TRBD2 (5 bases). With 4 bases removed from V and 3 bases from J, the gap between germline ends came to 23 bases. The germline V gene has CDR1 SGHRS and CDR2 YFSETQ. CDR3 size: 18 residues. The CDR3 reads CASSRPEASRPVYNEQFF. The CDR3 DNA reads TGCGCCAGCAGCCGCCCGGAGGCTAGCCGCCCCGTCTACAATGAGCAGTTCTTC.